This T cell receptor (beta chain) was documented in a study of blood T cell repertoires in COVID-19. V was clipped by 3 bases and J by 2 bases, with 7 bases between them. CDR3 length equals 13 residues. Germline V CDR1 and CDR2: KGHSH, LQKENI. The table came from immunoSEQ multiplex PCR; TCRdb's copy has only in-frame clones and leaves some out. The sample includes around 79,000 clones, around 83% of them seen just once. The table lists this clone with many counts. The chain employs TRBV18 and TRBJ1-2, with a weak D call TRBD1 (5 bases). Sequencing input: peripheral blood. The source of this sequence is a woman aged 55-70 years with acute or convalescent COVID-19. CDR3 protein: CASSPRQNYGYTF. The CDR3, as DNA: TGTGCCAGCTCACCGAGACAGAACTATGGCTACACCTTC.